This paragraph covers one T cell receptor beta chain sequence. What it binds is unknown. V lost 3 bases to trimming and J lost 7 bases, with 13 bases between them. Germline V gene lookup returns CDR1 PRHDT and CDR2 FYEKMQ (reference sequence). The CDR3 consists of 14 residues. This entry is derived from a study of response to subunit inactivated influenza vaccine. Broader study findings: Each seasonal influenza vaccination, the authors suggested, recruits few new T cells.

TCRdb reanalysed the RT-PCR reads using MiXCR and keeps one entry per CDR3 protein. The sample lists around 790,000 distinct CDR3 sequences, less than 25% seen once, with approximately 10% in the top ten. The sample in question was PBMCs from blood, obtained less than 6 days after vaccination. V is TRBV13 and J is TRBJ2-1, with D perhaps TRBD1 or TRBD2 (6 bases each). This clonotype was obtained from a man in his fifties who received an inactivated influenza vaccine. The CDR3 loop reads CASSFRRDTNEQFF. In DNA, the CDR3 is TGTGCCAGCAGCTTTCGGCGGGACACAAATGAGCAGTTCTTC.